Following are 10 T cell receptor beta chains from one sample sequenced in a study of memory CD4+ T cells and cytomegalovirus serostatus. Sequenced by immunoSEQ multiplex PCR; TCRdb stores in-frame clones only, minus some. The data contain about 64,000 clones, around 77% of them singletons. Single viable CD3+CD4+CD8-CD45RO+ cells were sorted as the memory CD4+ T cells. Material: memory CD4+ T cells from blood. These receptors all stem from an adult in good health and CMV-seronegative.

The V call is TRBV7-3, the J call TRBJ1-1; D uncertain. The V and J ends lost 5 bases and 1 base respectively, with 8 bases between them. CDR3 length: 13 residues. Germline V gene data show CDR1 as SGHTA and CDR2 as FQGTGA. The CDR3 DNA follows: TGTGCCAGCAGCCCGTCAGGGAACACTGAAGCTTTCTTT. Translating it yields CASSPSGNTEAFF.

CDR3 in DNA: TGCGCCAGCAGCCTGGGGCAGGGGTACAATGAGCAGTTCTTC. This translates into CASSLGQGYNEQFF. V gene TRBV5-1 combines with J gene TRBJ2-1, with a weak D call TRBD1 (6 bases). CDR3 length equals 14 residues. The V gene's germline CDR1 is SGHRS and CDR2 YFSETQ. With 4 bases removed from V and 4 bases from J, the gap between germline ends came to 12 bases.

The gene calls are TRBV10-2 and TRBJ1-2; 9 bases fit TRBD1. This CDR3 spans 13 amino acids. CDR1 and CDR2 from the germline V gene are WSHSY and SAAADI. V dropped 6 bases and J dropped 7; count of bases not matched to a gene: 6. CDR3 in amino acids: CASREDRGSGYTF. The DNA for the CDR3 is TGCGCCAGCAGGGAAGACAGGGGGTCTGGCTACACCTTC.

The V call is TRBV5-4, the J call TRBJ2-7, with 12 bases fitting TRBD2. The CDR3 is made up of 19 amino acids. Germline values: CDR1 SGHNT, CDR2 YYREEE (reference sequence). V dropped 3 bases and J dropped 4; count of bases not matched to a gene: 17. CDR3 sequence: CASSSTRPTSGGTSYEQYF. The CDR3 DNA reads TGTGCCAGCAGCTCAACCAGGCCCACTAGCGGGGGGACCTCTTACGAGCAGTACTTC.

V and J are TRBV6-6 and TRBJ1-1; D perhaps matches TRBD1 (6 bases). V lost 5 bases and J 1 base, leaving 14 bases between the germline ends. CDR1 and CDR2 (germline): MNHNY, SVGAGI (reference sequence). The CDR3 runs to 15 residues. The CDR3 DNA sequence: TGTGCCAGCAGTAAAACCGGACAGCAGAACACTGAAGCTTTCTTT. Amino acid sequence: CASSKTGQQNTEAFF.

The chain joins TRBV7-9 to TRBJ1-2; D is perhaps TRBD1 (6 bases). V shed 5 bases and J shed 5 bases, with 18 bases lying between them. Per germline, CDR1 SEHNR and CDR2 FQNEAQ (reference sequence). The length of the CDR3 is 15 residues. The CDR3 coding sequence is TGTGCCAGCAGCGCCTCCAGGGGTGCAGGGTATGGCTACACCTTC. Its protein product is CASSASRGAGYGYTF.

V is TRBV10-2 and J is TRBJ1-2; 10 bases line up with TRBD1. CDR3 length: 15 amino acids. The V and J ends lost 10 bases and 4 bases, in that order; junction bases with no gene match: 12. Germline CDR1 is WSHSY and CDR2 is SAAADI. DNA of the CDR3: TGCGCCATCACGCCTGACAGGGGGCTTAGCTATGGCTACACCTTC. Residues: CAITPDRGLSYGYTF.

V usage is TRBV11-3 and J usage is TRBJ2-2; D unclear. Germline CDR1 SGHNT, CDR2 YENEEA. The V end lost 5 bases, the J end lost 6 bases, and 13 bases lay between the germline ends. The CDR3 is 14 residues long. DNA of the CDR3: TGTGCCAGCAGCCCCCGACGAGAATCCGGGGAGCTGTTTTTT. It codes for CASSPRRESGELFF. Filled out from reference TRBV11-3 and TRBJ2-2, the complete variable domain reads EAGVVQSPRYKIIEKKQPVAFWCNPISGHNTLYWYLQNLGQGPELLIRYENEEAVDDSQLPKDRFSAERLKGVDSTLKIQPAELGDSAVYLCASSPRRESGELFFGEGSRLTVL.

The rearrangement uses TRBV5-6 and TRBJ1-5; 9 bases map to TRBD1. Germline trimming cut 1 base from V and 3 bases from J; bases unmatched to any gene: 8. Germline CDR1 is SGHDT and CDR2 is YYEEEE. The CDR3 is 17 amino acids. The CDR3 protein is CASSLFRDRVINQPQHF. In DNA form, the CDR3 reads TGTGCCAGCAGCTTGTTCCGGGACAGGGTGATCAATCAGCCCCAGCATTTT.

The chain employs TRBV2 and TRBJ1-6; 7 bases are shared with TRBD1. The CDR3 runs to 15 residues. The V segment lost 2 bases and the J segment 6 bases; nucleotides outside the gene matches: 4. Germline values: CDR1 SNHLY, CDR2 FYNNEI. In DNA, the CDR3 is TGTGCCAGCAGTGAAAGGGGGGACAGTAATTCACCCCTCCACTTT. Translation: CASSERGDSNSPLHF.